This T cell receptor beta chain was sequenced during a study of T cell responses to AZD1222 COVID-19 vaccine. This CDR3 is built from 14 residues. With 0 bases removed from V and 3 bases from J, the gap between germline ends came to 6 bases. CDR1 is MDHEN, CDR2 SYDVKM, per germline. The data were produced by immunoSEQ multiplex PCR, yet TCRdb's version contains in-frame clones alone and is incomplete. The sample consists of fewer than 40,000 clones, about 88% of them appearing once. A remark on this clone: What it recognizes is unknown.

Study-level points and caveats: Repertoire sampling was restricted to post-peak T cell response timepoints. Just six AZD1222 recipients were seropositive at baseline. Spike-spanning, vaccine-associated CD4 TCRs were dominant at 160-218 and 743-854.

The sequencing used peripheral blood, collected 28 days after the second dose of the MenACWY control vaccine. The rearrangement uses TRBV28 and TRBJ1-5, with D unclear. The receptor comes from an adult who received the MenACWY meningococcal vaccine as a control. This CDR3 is CASSLWQFNQPQHF. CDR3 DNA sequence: TGTGCCAGCAGTTTATGGCAGTTCAATCAGCCCCAGCATTTT.